This T cell receptor beta chain emerged from a study of beta chain features in type 1 diabetes. This clone was observed a few times. Antigen unknown. The CDR3 sequence is 16 residues long. Germline CDR1 reads LGHNA; CDR2 reads YSLEER. V shed 0 bases and J 4 bases; nucleotides not matched to a gene: 4. General study results and limits: Individuals with type 1 diabetes displayed fewer insertions and more deletions at VDJ junctions.

Expressed TCRB transcripts were sequenced after all isolated RNA was converted to cDNA. An average of about 3.57 million reads was obtained for naive, central memory and regulatory T cell samples. The data were produced by immunoSEQ multiplex PCR, yet TCRdb's version contains in-frame clones alone and is incomplete. The sample yields fewer than 200,000 clones, about 13% seen once. Specimen: central memory CD4+ T cells from blood. The sequence came from a woman between 18 and 30 years old in good health. This rearrangement joins TRBV4-3 to TRBJ1-2, with 11 bases identical to TRBD1. The CDR3 sequence: CASSQDRTGGIYGYTF. The CDR3 DNA reads TGCGCCAGCAGCCAAGACCGGACAGGGGGCATCTATGGCTACACCTTC.